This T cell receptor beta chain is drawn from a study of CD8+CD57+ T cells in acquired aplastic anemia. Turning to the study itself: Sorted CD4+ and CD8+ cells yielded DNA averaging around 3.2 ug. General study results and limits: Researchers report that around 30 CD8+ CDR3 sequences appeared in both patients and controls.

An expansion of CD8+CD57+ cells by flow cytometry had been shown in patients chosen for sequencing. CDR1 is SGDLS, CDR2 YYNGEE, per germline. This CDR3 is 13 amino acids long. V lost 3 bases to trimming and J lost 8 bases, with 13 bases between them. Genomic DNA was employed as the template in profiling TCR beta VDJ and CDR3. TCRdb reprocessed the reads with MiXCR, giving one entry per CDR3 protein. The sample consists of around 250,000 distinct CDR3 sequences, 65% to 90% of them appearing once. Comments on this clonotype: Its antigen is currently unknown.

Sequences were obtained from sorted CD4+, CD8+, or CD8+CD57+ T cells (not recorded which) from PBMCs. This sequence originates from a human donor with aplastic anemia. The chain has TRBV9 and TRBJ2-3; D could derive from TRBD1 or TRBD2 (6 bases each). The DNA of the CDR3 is TGTGCCAGCAGCGACGGGGGCGCCGGTACGCAGTATTTT. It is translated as CASSDGGAGTQYF.